The 27 T cell receptor beta chains below were found in one sample sequenced in a study of technical replicates of blood from four donors (dated by TCRdb to 2016 to 2017). Library creation used the immunoSEQ multiplex PCR assay. This is the immuneACCESS table as TCRdb keeps it, with only in-frame sequences that have V and J called. A part of the clones is gone; compared with another copy, unresolved V genes explain less than half, and the rest is unexplained. The sample profile shows tens of thousands of clones; 95% to 98% of them were found once. The ten most abundant clones make up around 0.15% of the sample. The sequenced sample was T cells isolated from PBMCs. Receptors were obtained from a human donor in good health.

In nucleotides, the CDR3 is TGTGCCAGCAGTTTAGTCGCTGGGACAGGGGGCTTCGAAGCTTTCTTT. Residues: CASSLVAGTGGFEAFF. The rearrangement joins TRBV6-5 to TRBJ1-1; TRBD1 matches at 12 bases. CDR1 and CDR2 from the germline V gene are MNHEY and SVGAGI. The CDR3 sequence is 16 residues long. Unmatched junction bases numbered 11, after V lost 4 bases and J lost 8 bases.

V is TRBV18 and J is TRBJ1-1; TRBD1 might be the D (6 bases). CDR1 and CDR2 (germline): KGHSH, LQKENI. V lost 3 bases and J 1 base, leaving 15 bases between the germline ends. The CDR3 has 16 residues. The CDR3: CASSPTTDRQNTEAFF. CDR3 sequence (DNA): TGTGCCAGCTCACCTACGACGGACAGACAGAACACTGAAGCTTTCTTT. The variable domain in full, completed from reference TRBV18 and TRBJ1-1, reads NAGVMQNPRHLVRRRGQEARLRCSPMKGHSHVYWYRQLPEEGLKFMVYLQKENIIDESGMPKERFSAEFPKEGPSILRIQQVVRGDSAAYFCASSPTTDRQNTEAFFGQGTRLTVV.

V usage is TRBV29-1 and J usage is TRBJ2-2, with D unresolved. V gave up 6 bases and J gave up 2 bases, with 10 bases separating them. Germline V gives CDR1 SQVTM, CDR2 ANQGSEA. The CDR3 is 13 amino acids. CDR3 in amino acids: CSVGTVNTGELFF. The CDR3 region has the DNA TGCAGCGTAGGCACAGTTAACACCGGGGAGCTGTTTTTT.

The V and J genes are TRBV21-1 and TRBJ1-2; TRBD1 reflects the table's D call only, with no check against the DNA. TRBV21-1 is listed as a pseudogene. This CDR3 spans 15 amino acids. The CDR3 loop reads CASSIMDRANYGYTF. In DNA form, the CDR3 reads TGTGCCAGCAGCATCATGGACAGAGCTAACTATGGCTACACCTTC.

V usage is TRBV19 and J usage is TRBJ1-1; D call uncertain. The V end lost 3 bases, the J end lost 11 bases, and 10 bases lay between the germline ends. The germline CDR1 and CDR2 sequences are LNHDA and SQIVND (reference sequence). The CDR3 extends over 11 amino acids. The CDR3, as DNA: TGTGCCAGTAGTATTGGTTCCGGGGCTTTCTTT. Translation: CASSIGSGAFF.

CDR3 in amino acids: CASSLSIDRGDGYTF. The CDR3 DNA sequence: TGCGCCAGCAGCTTGAGTATCGACAGGGGAGATGGCTACACCTTC. V usage is TRBV5-1 and J usage is TRBJ1-2; 8 bases are a match to TRBD1. V lost 1 base and J lost 6; bases outside the gene matches: 8. In germline, CDR1 is SGHRS, CDR2 YFSETQ. The CDR3 totals 15 residues.

The chain couples TRBV6-1 to TRBJ2-2; 11 bases align to TRBD1. This CDR3 is built from 16 residues. Losses at the gene ends were 4 bases for V and 5 bases for J; bases not matched to a gene: 6. CDR1 MNHNS and CDR2 SASEGT come from the germline V gene. CDR3 amino acids: CASSVRTGGRTGELFF. CDR3 DNA: TGTGCCAGCAGTGTCCGGACAGGGGGCAGGACCGGGGAGCTGTTTTTT.

The chain joins TRBV2 to TRBJ2-5, with 8 positions matching TRBD2. V was clipped by 7 bases and J by 2 bases; unmatched bases: 12. The V gene's germline CDR1 is SNHLY and CDR2 FYNNEI. There are 16 residues in the CDR3. The CDR3 loop is CASIRLAGRGQETQYF. The CDR3 DNA is TGTGCCAGCATCAGATTAGCGGGACGCGGTCAAGAGACCCAGTACTTC.

The CDR3 is CATTLGPGDTQYF. CDR3 sequence (DNA): TGTGCCACCACACTGGGCCCGGGGGATACGCAGTATTTT. V and J are TRBV19 and TRBJ2-3; D is perhaps TRBD2 (5 bases). This CDR3 is 13 amino acids long. Germline V CDR1 and CDR2: LNHDA, SQIVND (reference sequence). V was pared by 10 bases and J by 6 bases, with 17 bases between.

The V gene is TRBV7-9, the J gene TRBJ1-1; TRBD1 matches at 11 bases. The CDR3 totals 14 residues. The V segment lost 7 bases and the J segment 5 bases; nucleotides outside the gene matches: 6. Per the germline V gene, CDR1 is SEHNR and CDR2 is FQNEAQ (reference sequence). The chain's CDR3 is CASITGTGGTEAFF. CDR3 nucleotides: TGTGCCAGCATAACCGGGACAGGGGGGACTGAAGCTTTCTTT.

The chain joins TRBV7-9 to TRBJ2-7; D is perhaps TRBD2 (6 bases). CDR1 is SEHNR and CDR2 is FQNEAQ in the germline V gene (reference sequence). This CDR3 has 11 amino acids. The CDR3 spells CASGEQTEQYF. As DNA, the CDR3 is TGTGCTAGCGGAGAGCAGACCGAGCAGTACTTC.

The CDR3 sequence is CSVDVPTVNEQFF. CDR3 sequence (DNA): TGCAGCGTTGACGTGCCCACTGTGAATGAGCAGTTCTTC. The chain carries TRBV29-1 and TRBJ2-1; D gene uncertain. Germline CDR1 reads SQVTM; CDR2 reads ANQGSEA. The V end lost 3 bases, the J end lost 7 bases, and 13 bases lay between the germline ends. The CDR3 sequence is 13 residues long.

The CDR3 here is CASSLERDGNTIYF. The CDR3 DNA reads TGTGCCAGCAGCTTAGAACGGGATGGAAACACCATATATTTT. The V call is TRBV11-2, the J call TRBJ1-3; no reliable D call. CDR3 length equals 14 residues. Germline loops: CDR1 SGHAT, CDR2 FQNNGV. V lost 0 bases to trimming and J lost 3 bases, with 6 bases between them.

The chain has TRBV19 and TRBJ1-5, with a tentative D call TRBD1 (5 bases). The length of the CDR3 is 15 residues. Trimming cost V 5 bases and J 0 bases, with 11 bases left between them. Germline-derived CDR1 and CDR2 are LNHDA and SQIVND (reference sequence). CDR3 protein: CASSDSAYSNQPQHF. CDR3 nucleotide sequence: TGTGCCAGTAGTGACAGTGCCTATAGCAATCAGCCCCAGCATTTT.

The chain employs TRBV27 and TRBJ1-1, with 10 bases that match TRBD1. CDR1 is MNHEY and CDR2 is SMNVEV in the germline V gene (reference sequence). The CDR3 runs 15 residues. Trimming took 4 bases from V and 6 from J; bases not matched to a gene: 8. In nucleotides, the CDR3 is TGTGCCAGCAGTTCACGGACAGGGGGAAGCGCTGAAGCTTTCTTT. Translated: CASSSRTGGSAEAFF.

The chain is built from TRBV15 and TRBJ2-3; TRBD2 agrees at 8 bases. CDR3 size: 18 residues. Per germline, CDR1 LNHNV and CDR2 YYDKDF (reference sequence). After removal of 0 bases from V and 4 bases from J, the junction contained 12 bases not matched to a gene. CDR3 nucleotide sequence: TGTGCCACCAGCAGAGATAGGGTGAACGGGGGGGCGTCAGATACGCAGTATTTT. This sequence encodes CATSRDRVNGGASDTQYF.

The rearrangement links TRBV6-1 to TRBJ2-2; the D gene is possibly TRBD2 (5 bases). V dropped 7 bases and J dropped 4 bases, with 13 bases sitting between them. Germline lookup yields CDR1 MNHNS and CDR2 SASEGT. This CDR3 is 14 amino acids long. CDR3 nucleotide sequence: TGTGCCAGCAATTCCGGAGGAAGCACCGGGGAGCTGTTTTTT. Translation: CASNSGGSTGELFF.

V is TRBV18 and J is TRBJ1-2, with 7 bases aligning to TRBD1. Trimming at V came to 6 bases and at J to 2 bases, leaving 12 bases not matched to a gene. CDR1 and CDR2 (germline): KGHSH, LQKENI. CDR3 size: 16 residues. CDR3 in DNA: TGTGCCAGCTCTCCCGGGACAGAGACACCGAACTATGGCTACACCTTC. It yields the protein CASSPGTETPNYGYTF. The full variable domain, its missing parts supplied by reference TRBV18 and TRBJ1-2, is NAGVMQNPRHLVRRRGQEARLRCSPMKGHSHVYWYRQLPEEGLKFMVYLQKENIIDESGMPKERFSAEFPKEGPSILRIQQVVRGDSAAYFCASSPGTETPNYGYTFGSGTRLTVV.

This sequence joins TRBV4-1 and TRBJ2-1; 16 nucleotides agree with TRBD2. Unmatched junction bases numbered 13, after V lost 2 bases and J lost 6 bases. Germline V gene data show CDR1 as MGHRA and CDR2 as YSYEKL. This CDR3 is built from 20 residues. The CDR3 here is CASSQPGLAGGPVVGNEQFF. In DNA form, the CDR3 reads TGCGCCAGCAGCCAACCGGGACTAGCGGGGGGGCCTGTAGTGGGCAATGAGCAGTTCTTC.

This clone was counted once. This sequence joins TRBV28 and TRBJ1-5; D call uncertain. V gave up 7 bases and J gave up 2 bases, with 12 bases separating them. Germline V gene data show CDR1 as MDHEN and CDR2 as SYDVKM. This CDR3 contains 14 residues. The CDR3 loop reads CASMAAVGNQPQHF. CDR3 sequence (DNA): TGTGCCAGCATGGCGGCGGTGGGCAATCAGCCCCAGCATTTT.

V and J are TRBV27 and TRBJ1-1, with D maybe TRBD1 (6 bases). Germline-derived CDR1 and CDR2 are MNHEY and SMNVEV (reference sequence). Trimming left V 5 bases short and J 1 base short, with 11 bases between. This CDR3 is 14 amino acids long. The CDR3 protein is CASSIRGWNTEAFF. The CDR3 region has the DNA TGTGCCAGCAGTATCAGGGGCTGGAACACTGAAGCTTTCTTT.

The chain couples TRBV13 to TRBJ1-4; the match to TRBD1 covers 7 bases. The CDR3 spans 16 residues. V gave up 2 bases and J gave up 5 bases; unmatched junction bases: 8. The germline V gene has CDR1 PRHDT and CDR2 FYEKMQ (reference sequence). The CDR3 loop is CASSLSWGQRNEKLFF. The CDR3, as DNA: TGTGCCAGCAGCTTATCCTGGGGACAGCGGAATGAAAAACTGTTTTTT.

The gene calls are TRBV20-1 and TRBJ1-1; no definite D call. CDR3 length: 11 amino acids. Per germline, CDR1 DFQATT and CDR2 SNEGSKA (reference sequence). DNA of the CDR3: TGCAGCGGCACAGAGAACACTGAAGCTTTCTTT. This gives the protein CSGTENTEAFF.

This sequence joins TRBV4-1 and TRBJ1-5; 9 bases match TRBD1. In germline, CDR1 is MGHRA, CDR2 YSYEKL. Losses at the gene ends were 3 bases for V and 4 bases for J; bases not matched to a gene: 7. This CDR3 has 16 residues. Written as DNA, the CDR3 is TGCGCCAGCAGCCAGGGACAGGGCCGCGGGAATCAGCCCCAGCATTTT. It yields the protein CASSQGQGRGNQPQHF.

The chain carries TRBV4-1 and TRBJ1-2, with a weak D call TRBD1 (6 bases). The CDR3 loop spans 14 amino acids. Trimming left V 3 bases short and J 8 bases short, with 16 bases between. Germline CDR1 is MGHRA and CDR2 is YSYEKL. CDR3 amino acids: CASSQRGTRRGYTF. CDR3 nucleotide sequence: TGCGCCAGCAGCCAGAGGGGGACGCGGCGAGGCTACACCTTC.

V is TRBV4-1 and J is TRBJ2-2, with a tentative D call TRBD1 (6 bases). Germline V gene sequence: CDR1 MGHRA, CDR2 YSYEKL. V shed 5 bases and J shed 1 base, with 11 bases lying between them. This CDR3 spans 15 amino acids. The CDR3 protein is CASSAQGMNTGELFF. The CDR3 DNA reads as TGCGCCAGCAGCGCGCAGGGGATGAACACCGGGGAGCTGTTTTTT.

This chain links TRBV11-2 with TRBJ2-5, with TRBD2 matching over 7 bases. The V segment lost 5 bases and the J segment 8 bases; nucleotides outside the gene matches: 14. Germline V CDR1 and CDR2: SGHAT, FQNNGV. The CDR3 is made up of 15 amino acids. CDR3 DNA sequence: TGTGCCAGCAGCCCTTACCCCGGGCTAGCGGAAACCCAGTACTTC. Its protein is CASSPYPGLAETQYF.